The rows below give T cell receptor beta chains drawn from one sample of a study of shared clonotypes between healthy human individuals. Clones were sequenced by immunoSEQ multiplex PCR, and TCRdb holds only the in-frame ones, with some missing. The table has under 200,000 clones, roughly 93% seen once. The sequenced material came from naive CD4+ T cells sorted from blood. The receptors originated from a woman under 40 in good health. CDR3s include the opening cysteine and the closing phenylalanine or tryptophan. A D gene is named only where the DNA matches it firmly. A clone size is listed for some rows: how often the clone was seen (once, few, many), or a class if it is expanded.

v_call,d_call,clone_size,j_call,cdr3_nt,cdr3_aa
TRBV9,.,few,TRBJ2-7,TGTGCCAGCAGCGTGAGTGGGAGCGGTGGGCTCGAGCAGTACTTC,CASSVSGSGGLEQYF
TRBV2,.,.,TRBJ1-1,TGTGCCAGCAGTTTTGAACGGTCGAACACTGAAGCTTTCTTT,CASSFERSNTEAFF
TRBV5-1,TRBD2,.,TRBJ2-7,TGCGCCAGCACCTGGACTAGCGGCTCCTACGAGCAGTACTTC,CASTWTSGSYEQYF
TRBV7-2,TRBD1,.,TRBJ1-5,TGTGCCAGCAGCTTTTACAGGGGGCAGCCCCAGCATTTT,CASSFYRGQPQHF
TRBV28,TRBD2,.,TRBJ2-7,TGTGCCAGCAGTTTATACCGTAGCGGGAGCTCCTACGAGCAGTACTTC,CASSLYRSGSSYEQYF
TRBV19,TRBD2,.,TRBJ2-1,TGTGCCAGTAGTAAAATCGGGACTAGTCCCTACAATGAGCAGTTCTTC,CASSKIGTSPYNEQFF
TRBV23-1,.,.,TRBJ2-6,TGCGCCAGCAGTCACCCTACTGGGGCCAACGTCCTGACTTTC,CASSHPTGANVLTF
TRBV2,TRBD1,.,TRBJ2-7,TGTGCCACCCACCGGGACAGGGTCTACGAGCAGTACTTC,CATHRDRVYEQYF
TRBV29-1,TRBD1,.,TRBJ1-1,TGCAGCGTGGGACAGACCCAGAACACTGAAGCTTTCTTT,CSVGQTQNTEAFF
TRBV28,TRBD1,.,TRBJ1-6,TGTGCCAGCAGTCCCCTTATGGCACAGGGGAATTCACCCCTCCACTTT,CASSPLMAQGNSPLHF
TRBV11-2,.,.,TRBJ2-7,TGTGCCAGCACCTACCCCCCGACAGGCCTTTCGGGGGAGCAGTACTTC,CASTYPPTGLSGEQYF
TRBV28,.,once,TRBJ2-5,TGTGCCAGCAGTTACCGGTCAAGTCTCGAGACCCAGTACTTC,CASSYRSSLETQYF
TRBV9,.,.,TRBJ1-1,TGTGCCAGCAGCGTAACCCACTCGGGGTTTGAAGCTTTCTTT,CASSVTHSGFEAFF
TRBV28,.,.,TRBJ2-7,TGTGCCAGCAGCTTCCCCACATTGCTAAGCTACGAGCAGTACTTC,CASSFPTLLSYEQYF
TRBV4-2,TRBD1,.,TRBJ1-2,TGTGCCAGCAGCCCGGGGGGGACAGGGGGTGGCTACACCTTC,CASSPGGTGGGYTF
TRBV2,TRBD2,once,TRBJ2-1,TGTGCCAGCATAGGACTAGCGGACAATGAGCAGTTCTTC,CASIGLADNEQFF
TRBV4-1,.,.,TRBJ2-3,TGCGCCAGCAGCCAAGATTTGACTCCGCCAACGCCGGATACGCAGTATTTT,CASSQDLTPPTPDTQYF
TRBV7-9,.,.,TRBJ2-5,TGTGCCAGCAGCTTTCGGGAGAGGCGAGAGACCCAGTACTTC,CASSFRERRETQYF
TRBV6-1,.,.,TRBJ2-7,TGTGCCAGCAGCGATACGGAACTTGGGGAGTACTTC,CASSDTELGEYF
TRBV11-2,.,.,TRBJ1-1,TGTGCCAGCAGCTTAGCCCAGGGGAACACTGAAGCTTTCTTT,CASSLAQGNTEAFF
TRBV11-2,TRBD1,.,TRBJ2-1,TGTGCCAGCATCGATTATCGGACAGGGGGCGATGAGCAGTTCTTC,CASIDYRTGGDEQFF
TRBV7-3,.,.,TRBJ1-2,TGTGCCAGCCGACCAACAGGGTCGGGCTATGGCTACACCTTC,CASRPTGSGYGYTF
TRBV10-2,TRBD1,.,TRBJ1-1,TGCGCCAGCACTCGACAGGGAATGAACACTGAAGCTTTCTTT,CASTRQGMNTEAFF
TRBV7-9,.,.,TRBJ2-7,TGTGCCAGCAGCTTAGAAACGTACGAGCAGTACTTC,CASSLETYEQYF
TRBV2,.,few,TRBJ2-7,TGTGCCAGCAGTTTTCCGGAATCCTACGAGCAGTACTTC,CASSFPESYEQYF
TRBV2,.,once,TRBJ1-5,TGTGCCAGCATGAAGGGTAGCAATCAGCCCCAGCATTTT,CASMKGSNQPQHF
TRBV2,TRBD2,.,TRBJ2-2,TGTGCCAGCAGTGAAGGTCGGCTAGCGGGAGTCGGCACCGGGGAGCTGTTTTTT,CASSEGRLAGVGTGELFF
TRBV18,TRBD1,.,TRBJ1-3,TGTGCCAGCTCACCAATACCAGGGGGCTCCGCTGGAAACACCATATATTTT,CASSPIPGGSAGNTIYF
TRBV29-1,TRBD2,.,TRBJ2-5,TGCAGCGGTGCCCTGGACGGAGGGAGGGCCCAGTACTTC,CSGALDGGRAQYF
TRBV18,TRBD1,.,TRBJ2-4,TGTGCCAGCTCACCACTGACAGGGGGCGCCAAAAACATTCAGTACTTC,CASSPLTGGAKNIQYF
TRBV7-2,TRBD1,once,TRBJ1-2,TGTGCCAGCAGCCGATTTGACAGGGCCCTTTACACCTTC,CASSRFDRALYTF
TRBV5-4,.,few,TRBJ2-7,TGTGCCAGCAGCTCTTACTACGAGCAGTACTTC,CASSSYYEQYF
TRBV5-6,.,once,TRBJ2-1,TGTGCCAGCAGCTTCAATCGGGGAATGTATGAGCAGTTCTTC,CASSFNRGMYEQFF
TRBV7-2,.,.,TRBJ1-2,TGTGCCAGCAGCTTTGCAGGGACCTATACCGATGGCTACATCTTC,CASSFAGTYTDGYIF
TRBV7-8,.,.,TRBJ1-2,TGTGCCAGCAGCTTAGGTACCTATGGCTACACCTTC,CASSLGTYGYTF
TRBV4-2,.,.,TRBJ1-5,TGTGCCAGCAGCCCGCTAGTGGATCAGCCCCAGCATTTT,CASSPLVDQPQHF
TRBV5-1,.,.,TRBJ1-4,TGCGCCAGCAGCCGAGGTTCAACTAATGAAAAACTGTTTTTT,CASSRGSTNEKLFF
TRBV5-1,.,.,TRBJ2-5,TGCGCCAGCAGCTTAAAAGAGACCCAGTACTTC,CASSLKETQYF
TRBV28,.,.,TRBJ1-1,TGTGCCAGCAGAGGCTGGGAGGCTTTCTTT,CASRGWEAFF
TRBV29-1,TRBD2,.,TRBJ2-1,TGCAGCGCCTCCGGGACTAGTTCCTACAATGAGCAGTTCTTC,CSASGTSSYNEQFF
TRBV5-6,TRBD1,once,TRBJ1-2,TGTGCCAGCAGCTTCGACAGGGTTGATGGCTACACCTTC,CASSFDRVDGYTF
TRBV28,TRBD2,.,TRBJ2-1,TGTGCCAGCAGTCTGGGACTAGCGTTCCATGAGCAGTTCTTC,CASSLGLAFHEQFF
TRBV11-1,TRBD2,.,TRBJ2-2,TGTGCCAGCAGCTCGGCTAGCGGGGACCGTACCGGGGAGCTGTTTTTT,CASSSASGDRTGELFF
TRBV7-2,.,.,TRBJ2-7,TGTGCCAGCAGCCCCCGAACTTCCTACGAGCAGTACTTC,CASSPRTSYEQYF
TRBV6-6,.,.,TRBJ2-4,TGTGCCAGCAGTTACAGCGCTTTGGGTAACATTCAGTACTTC,CASSYSALGNIQYF
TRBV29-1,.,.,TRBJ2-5,TGCAGCGTTAAGGGGGAGGTAGAGACCCAGTACTTC,CSVKGEVETQYF
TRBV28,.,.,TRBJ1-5,TGTGCCAGCAGCCCGGCAGGTAATCAGCCCCAGCATTTT,CASSPAGNQPQHF
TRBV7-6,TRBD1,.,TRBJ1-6,TGTGCCAGCAGCTTAGTAGCAGGGGGGGCAAATTCACCCCTCCACTTT,CASSLVAGGANSPLHF
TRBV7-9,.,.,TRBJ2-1,TGTGCCAGCAGCTTAAGGATCCTCGACAATGAGCAGTTCTTC,CASSLRILDNEQFF
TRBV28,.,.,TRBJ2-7,TGTGCCAGCAGTTTTATCAAGACAGGAAACAGCGAGCAGTACTTC,CASSFIKTGNSEQYF
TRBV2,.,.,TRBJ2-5,TGTGCCAGCAGATCGCCCACTCAAGAGACCCAGTACTTC,CASRSPTQETQYF
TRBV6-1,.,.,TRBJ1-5,TGTGCCAGCAAAGGGGGGATCCAGCCCCAGCATTTT,CASKGGIQPQHF
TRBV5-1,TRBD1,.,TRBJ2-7,TGCGCCAGCAGCTTGGCCGGGACAGGGACCACCTACGAGCAGTACTTC,CASSLAGTGTTYEQYF
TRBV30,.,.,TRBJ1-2,TGTGCCTGGACGGGGGTGGGCTATGGCTACACCTTC,CAWTGVGYGYTF
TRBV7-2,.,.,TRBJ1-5,TGTGCCAGCAGCTCTAGCAGAAATCAGCCCCAGCATTTT,CASSSSRNQPQHF
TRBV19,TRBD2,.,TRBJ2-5,TGTGCCAGTAGCAAGGGACTAGCGGGAGGCCTCCAAGAGACCCAGTACTTC,CASSKGLAGGLQETQYF
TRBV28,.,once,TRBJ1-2,TGTGCCAGCAGTTTACAAGGGCATGGCTACACCTTC,CASSLQGHGYTF
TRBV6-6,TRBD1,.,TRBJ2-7,TGTGCCAGCAGAAGGGGACAGCAAACGCACGAGCAGTACTTC,CASRRGQQTHEQYF
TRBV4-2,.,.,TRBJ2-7,TGTGCCAGCAACCCCTACGAGCAGTACTTC,CASNPYEQYF